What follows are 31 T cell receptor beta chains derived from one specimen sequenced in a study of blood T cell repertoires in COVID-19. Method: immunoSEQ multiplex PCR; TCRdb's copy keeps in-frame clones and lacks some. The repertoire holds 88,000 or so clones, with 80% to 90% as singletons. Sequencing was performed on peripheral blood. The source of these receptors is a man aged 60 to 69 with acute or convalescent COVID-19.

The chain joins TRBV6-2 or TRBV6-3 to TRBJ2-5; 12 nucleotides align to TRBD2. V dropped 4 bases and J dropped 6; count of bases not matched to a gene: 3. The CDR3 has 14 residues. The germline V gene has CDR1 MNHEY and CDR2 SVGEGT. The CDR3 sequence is CASSLTSGGKTQYF. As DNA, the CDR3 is TGTGCCAGCAGTTTGACTAGCGGGGGAAAGACCCAGTACTTC.

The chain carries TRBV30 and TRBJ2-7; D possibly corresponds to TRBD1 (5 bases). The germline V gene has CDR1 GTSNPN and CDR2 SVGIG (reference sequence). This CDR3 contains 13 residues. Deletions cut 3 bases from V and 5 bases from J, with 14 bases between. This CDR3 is CAWRVTGTHEQYF. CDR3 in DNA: TGTGCCTGGAGGGTAACAGGCACACACGAGCAGTACTTC.

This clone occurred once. This CDR3 is CASSQDRLYGYTF. The DNA of the CDR3 is TGTGCCAGCAGCCAGGACAGACTCTATGGCTACACCTTC. The chain carries TRBV12-3 or TRBV12-4 and TRBJ1-2; TRBD1 might be the D (6 bases). V was shortened by 6 bases and J by 4 bases, with 12 bases between the two germline ends. This CDR3 contains 13 residues.

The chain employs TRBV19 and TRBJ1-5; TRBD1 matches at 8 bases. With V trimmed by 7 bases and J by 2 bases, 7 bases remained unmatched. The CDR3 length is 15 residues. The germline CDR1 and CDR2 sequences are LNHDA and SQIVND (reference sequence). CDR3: CASTLDRAGNQPQHF. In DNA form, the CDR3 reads TGTGCCAGTACGTTGGACAGGGCGGGCAATCAGCCCCAGCATTTT.

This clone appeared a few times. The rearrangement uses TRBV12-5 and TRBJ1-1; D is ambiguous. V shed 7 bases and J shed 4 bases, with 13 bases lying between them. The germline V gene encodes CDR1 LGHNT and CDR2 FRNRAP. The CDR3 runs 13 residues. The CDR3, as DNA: TGTGCTAGTGCCCCCGGGGTTCCCACTGAAGCTTTCTTT. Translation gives CASAPGVPTEAFF.

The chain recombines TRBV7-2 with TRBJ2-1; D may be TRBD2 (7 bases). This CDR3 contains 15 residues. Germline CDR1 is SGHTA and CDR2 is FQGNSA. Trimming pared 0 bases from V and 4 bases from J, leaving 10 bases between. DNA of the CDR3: TGTGCCAGCAGCTTAGCTAGGGGGGGGTACAATGAGCAGTTCTTC. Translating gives CASSLARGGYNEQFF.

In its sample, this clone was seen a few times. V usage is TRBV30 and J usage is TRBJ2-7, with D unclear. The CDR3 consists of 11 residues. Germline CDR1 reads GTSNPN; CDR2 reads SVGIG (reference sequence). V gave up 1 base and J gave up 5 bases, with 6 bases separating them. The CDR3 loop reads CAWSEEHEQYF. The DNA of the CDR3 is TGTGCCTGGAGTGAGGAGCACGAGCAGTACTTC.

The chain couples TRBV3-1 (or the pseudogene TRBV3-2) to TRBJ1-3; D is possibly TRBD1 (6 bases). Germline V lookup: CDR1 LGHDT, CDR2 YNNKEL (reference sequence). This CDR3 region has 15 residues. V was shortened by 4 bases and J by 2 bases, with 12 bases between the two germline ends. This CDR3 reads CASSRRGGTGNTIYF. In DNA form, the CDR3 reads TGTGCCAGCAGCCGCAGAGGGGGTACTGGAAACACCATATATTTT.

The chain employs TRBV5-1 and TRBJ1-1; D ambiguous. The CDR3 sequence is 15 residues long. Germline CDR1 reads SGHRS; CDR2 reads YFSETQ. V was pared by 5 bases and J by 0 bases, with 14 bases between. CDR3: CASRFEQLMNTEAFF. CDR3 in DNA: TGCGCCAGCAGGTTTGAACAGCTGATGAACACTGAAGCTTTCTTT.

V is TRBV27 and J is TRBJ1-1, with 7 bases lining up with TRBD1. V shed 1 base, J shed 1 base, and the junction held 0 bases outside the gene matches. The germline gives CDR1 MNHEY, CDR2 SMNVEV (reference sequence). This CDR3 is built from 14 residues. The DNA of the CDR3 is TGTGCCAGCAGTTTATACAGGGGGAACACTGAAGCTTTCTTT. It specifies CASSLYRGNTEAFF.

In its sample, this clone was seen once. CDR3 residues: CASSSDGTGQLNYGYTF. The CDR3 bases are TGTGCCAGCAGCTCGGACGGCACCGGACAGCTGAACTATGGCTACACCTTC. The chain employs TRBV5-6 and TRBJ1-2; D is perhaps TRBD1 (6 bases). CDR3 length equals 17 residues. Trimming removed 3 bases from V and 2 bases from J, with 20 bases in between. Looked up from germline, CDR1 is SGHDT and CDR2 is YYEEEE.

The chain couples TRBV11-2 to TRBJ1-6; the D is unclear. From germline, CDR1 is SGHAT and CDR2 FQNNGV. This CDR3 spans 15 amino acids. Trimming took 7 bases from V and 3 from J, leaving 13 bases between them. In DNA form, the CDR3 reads TGTGCCAGCACCCCACGGGGAGACTATAATTCACCCCTCCACTTT. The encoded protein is CASTPRGDYNSPLHF.

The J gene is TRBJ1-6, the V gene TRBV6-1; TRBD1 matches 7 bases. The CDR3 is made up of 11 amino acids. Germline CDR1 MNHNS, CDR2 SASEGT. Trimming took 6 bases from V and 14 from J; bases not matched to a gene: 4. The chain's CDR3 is CASRAGGSLHF. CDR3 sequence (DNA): TGTGCCAGCAGGGCAGGGGGTTCCCTCCACTTT.

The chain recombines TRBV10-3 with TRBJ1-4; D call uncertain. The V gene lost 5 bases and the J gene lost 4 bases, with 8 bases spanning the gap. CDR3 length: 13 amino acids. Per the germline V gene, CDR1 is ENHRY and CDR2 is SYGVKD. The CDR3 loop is CAISSTGNEKLFF. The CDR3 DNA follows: TGTGCCATCAGTTCCACGGGTAATGAAAAACTGTTTTTT.

The CDR3 spells CASTFRQGSSPLHF. The CDR3 DNA reads TGTGCCAGCACTTTTCGCCAGGGGAGTTCACCCCTCCACTTT. The gene calls are TRBV27 and TRBJ1-6, with a possible D match to TRBD1 (6 bases). The CDR3 spans 14 residues. The germline V and J ends were trimmed by 7 bases and 9 bases, with 16 bases remaining between them. Germline lookup yields CDR1 MNHEY and CDR2 SMNVEV (reference sequence).

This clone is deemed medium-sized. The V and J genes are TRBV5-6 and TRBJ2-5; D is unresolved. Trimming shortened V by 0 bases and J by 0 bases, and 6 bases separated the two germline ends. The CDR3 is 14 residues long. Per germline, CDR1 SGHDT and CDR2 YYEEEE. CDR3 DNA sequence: TGTGCCAGCAGCTTGGTGCGAAACCAAGAGACCCAGTACTTC. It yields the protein CASSLVRNQETQYF.

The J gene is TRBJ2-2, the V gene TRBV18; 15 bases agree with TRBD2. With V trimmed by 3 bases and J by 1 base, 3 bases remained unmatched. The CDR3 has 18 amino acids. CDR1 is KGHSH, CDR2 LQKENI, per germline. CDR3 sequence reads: CASSPGLAGGENTGELFF. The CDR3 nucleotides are TGTGCCAGCTCACCGGGACTAGCGGGGGGCGAGAACACCGGGGAGCTGTTTTTT.

The chain's CDR3 is CASSLQGIMGNTIYF. The CDR3 region has the DNA TGTGCCAGCAGCTTGCAGGGAATTATGGGAAACACCATATATTTT. The V and J genes are TRBV5-5 and TRBJ1-3; tentative D call: TRBD1 (5 bases). CDR1 and CDR2 from the germline V gene are SGHKS and YYEKEE (reference sequence). CDR3 length: 15 amino acids. V lost 1 base and J lost 4, with 12 bases in between.

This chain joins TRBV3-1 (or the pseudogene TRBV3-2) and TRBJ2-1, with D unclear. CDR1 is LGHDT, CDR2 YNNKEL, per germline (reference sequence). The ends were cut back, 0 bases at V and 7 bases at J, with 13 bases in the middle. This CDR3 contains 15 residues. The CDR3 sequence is CASSQDSKAVNEQFF. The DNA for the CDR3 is TGTGCCAGCAGCCAAGATAGCAAGGCAGTGAATGAGCAGTTCTTC.

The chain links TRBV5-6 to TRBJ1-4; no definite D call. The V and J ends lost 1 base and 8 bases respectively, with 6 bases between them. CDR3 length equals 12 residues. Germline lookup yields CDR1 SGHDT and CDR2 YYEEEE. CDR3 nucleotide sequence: TGTGCCAGCAGCTTGCCAGGAGAAAAACTGTTTTTT. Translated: CASSLPGEKLFF. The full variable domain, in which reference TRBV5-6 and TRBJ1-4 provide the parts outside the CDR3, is DAGVTQSPTHLIKTRGQQVTLRCSPKSGHDTVSWYQQALGQGPQFIFQYYEEEERQRGNFPDRFSGHQFPNYSSELNVNALLLGDSALYLCASSLPGEKLFFGSGTQLSVL.

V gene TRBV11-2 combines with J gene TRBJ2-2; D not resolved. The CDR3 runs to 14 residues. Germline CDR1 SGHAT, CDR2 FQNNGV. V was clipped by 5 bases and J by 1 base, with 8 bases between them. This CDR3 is CASSGLMNTGELFF. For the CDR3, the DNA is TGTGCCAGCAGCGGGCTAATGAACACCGGGGAGCTGTTTTTT.

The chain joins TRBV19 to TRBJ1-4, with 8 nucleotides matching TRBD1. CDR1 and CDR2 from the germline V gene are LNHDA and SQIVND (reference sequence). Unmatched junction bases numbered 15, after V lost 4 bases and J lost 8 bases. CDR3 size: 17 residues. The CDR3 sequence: CASSTEFHRGRREKLFF. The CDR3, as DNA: TGTGCCAGTAGTACCGAATTTCACAGGGGGAGGCGAGAAAAACTGTTTTTT.

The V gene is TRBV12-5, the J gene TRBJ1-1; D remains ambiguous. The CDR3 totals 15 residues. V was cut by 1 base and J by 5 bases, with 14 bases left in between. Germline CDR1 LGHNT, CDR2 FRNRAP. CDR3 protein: CASGLALPSGTEAFF. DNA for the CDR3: TGTGCTAGTGGTTTGGCCCTCCCCTCGGGGACTGAAGCTTTCTTT.

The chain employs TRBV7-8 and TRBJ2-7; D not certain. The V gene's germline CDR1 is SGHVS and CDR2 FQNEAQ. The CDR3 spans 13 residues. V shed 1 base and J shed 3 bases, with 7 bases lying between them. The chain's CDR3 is CASSLGRNYEQYF. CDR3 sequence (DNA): TGTGCCAGCAGCTTAGGCAGGAACTACGAGCAGTACTTC.

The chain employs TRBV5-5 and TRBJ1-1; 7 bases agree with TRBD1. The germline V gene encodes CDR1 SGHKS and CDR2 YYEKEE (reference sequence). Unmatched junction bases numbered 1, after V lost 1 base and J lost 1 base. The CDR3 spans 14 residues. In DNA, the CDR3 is TGTGCCAGCAGCTTGCGGGACAGGAACACTGAAGCTTTCTTT. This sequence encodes CASSLRDRNTEAFF.

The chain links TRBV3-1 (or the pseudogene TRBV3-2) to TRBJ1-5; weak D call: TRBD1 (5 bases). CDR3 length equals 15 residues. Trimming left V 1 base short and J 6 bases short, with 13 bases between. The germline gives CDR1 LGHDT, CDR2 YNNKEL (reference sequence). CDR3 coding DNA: TGTGCCAGCAGCCAAGCGATAGGGGCAAGTCAGCCCCAGCATTTT. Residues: CASSQAIGASQPQHF.

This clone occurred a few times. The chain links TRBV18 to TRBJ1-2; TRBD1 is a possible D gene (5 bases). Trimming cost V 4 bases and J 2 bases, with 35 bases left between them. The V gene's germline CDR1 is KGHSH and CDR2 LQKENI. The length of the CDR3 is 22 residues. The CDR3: CASSLLATGTGGPRLRNYGYTF. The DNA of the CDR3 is TGTGCCAGCTCACTACTCGCCACGGGGACGGGGGGTCCTCGGCTGAGGAACTATGGCTACACCTTC.

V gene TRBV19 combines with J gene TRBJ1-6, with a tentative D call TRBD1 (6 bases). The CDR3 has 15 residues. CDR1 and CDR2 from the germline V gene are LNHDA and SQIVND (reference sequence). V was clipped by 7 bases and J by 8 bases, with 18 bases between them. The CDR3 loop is CASKGAGVVHSPLHF. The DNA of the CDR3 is TGTGCCAGTAAAGGGGCAGGGGTCGTCCATTCACCCCTCCACTTT.

The CDR3 DNA reads TGCGCCAGCAGAGAAGGGACAACAAACACTGAAGCTTTCTTT. It specifies CASREGTTNTEAFF. The chain combines TRBV5-1 with TRBJ1-1, with D possibly being TRBD1 (6 bases). The CDR3 contains 14 residues. Germline V CDR1 and CDR2: SGHRS, YFSETQ. V lost 5 bases and J 2 bases, leaving 13 bases between the germline ends.

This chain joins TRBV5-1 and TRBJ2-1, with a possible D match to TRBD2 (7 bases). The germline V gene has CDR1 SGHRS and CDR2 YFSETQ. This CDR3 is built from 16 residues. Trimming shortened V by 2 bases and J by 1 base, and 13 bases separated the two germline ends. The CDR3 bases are TGCGCCAGCAGCTTTGGGGGGGCTGGGTCCTACAATGAGCAGTTCTTC. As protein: CASSFGGAGSYNEQFF.

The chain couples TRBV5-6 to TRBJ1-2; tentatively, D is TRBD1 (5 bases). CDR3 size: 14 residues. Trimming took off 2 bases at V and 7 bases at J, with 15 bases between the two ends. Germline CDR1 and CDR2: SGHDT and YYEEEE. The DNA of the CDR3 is TGTGCCAGCAGCTTTGGGCAGGGTGATGGTGGCTACACCTTC. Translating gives CASSFGQGDGGYTF.